This T cell receptor beta chain was identified in a study of beta chain features in type 1 diabetes. Study overall: Healthy donors, compared against patients, showed similar age, gender and cell yields.

About 116 mL of blood, on average, came from one heparinised draw per donor. Germline V gene sequence: CDR1 GTSNPN, CDR2 SVGIG (reference sequence). This CDR3 comprises 12 residues. Trimming removed 3 bases from V and 5 bases from J, with 10 bases in between. Sequencing targeted expressed TCRB transcripts, as all isolated RNA had been reverse transcribed. Sequencing was performed with immunoSEQ multiplex PCR; in TCRdb, only in-frame clones are kept and a portion is missing. The sample carries 230,000 or so clones, 16% recorded once. This clone appeared a few times. What it binds is unknown. General observations from the study: Among all four CD4+ subsets, Type 1 diabetes patients had TCRB CDR3s that were moderately but significantly shorter. At VDJ recombination sites, type 1 diabetes patients had fewer insertions and more deleted nucleotides. Naive, central memory and regulatory TCRB repertoires appeared more similar among patients than healthy donors.

Sequences were obtained from naive CD4+ T cells from blood. This chain joins TRBV30 and TRBJ1-2, with a possible D match to TRBD1 (6 bases). The receptor comes from a man aged 30-40 years with type 1 diabetes. CDR3 loop: CAWSLTGYGYTF. In DNA form, the CDR3 reads TGTGCCTGGAGCCTTACAGGGTATGGCTACACCTTC. Full variable domain (remainder filled in from reference TRBV30 and TRBJ1-2): SQTIHQWPATLVQPVGSPLSLECTVEGTSNPNLYWYRQAAGRGLQLLFYSVGIGQISSEVPQNLSASRPQDRQFILSSKKLLLSDSGFYLCAWSLTGYGYTFGSGTRLTVV.